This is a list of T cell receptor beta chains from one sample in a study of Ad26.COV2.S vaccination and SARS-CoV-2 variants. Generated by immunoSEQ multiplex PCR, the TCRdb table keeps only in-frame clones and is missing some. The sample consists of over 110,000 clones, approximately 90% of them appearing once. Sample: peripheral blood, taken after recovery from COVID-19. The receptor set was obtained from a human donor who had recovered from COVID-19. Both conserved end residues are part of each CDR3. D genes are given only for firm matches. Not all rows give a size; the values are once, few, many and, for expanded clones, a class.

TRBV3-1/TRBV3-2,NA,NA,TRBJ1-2,CASSQGSSQGHYGYTF,TGTGCCAGCAGCCAAGGCAGTTCACAGGGCCACTATGGCTACACCTTC
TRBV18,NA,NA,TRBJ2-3,CASSRGAGTDTQYF,TGTGCCAGCTCCCGGGGGGCCGGCACAGATACGCAGTATTTT
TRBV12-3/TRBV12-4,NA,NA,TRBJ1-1,CASSLEGLTEAFF,TGTGCCAGCAGTTTGGAGGGGCTGACTGAAGCTTTCTTT
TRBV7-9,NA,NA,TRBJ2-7,CASSLEGKEQYF,TGTGCCAGCAGCTTAGAAGGGAAGGAGCAGTACTTC
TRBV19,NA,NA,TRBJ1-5,CASSWQGEQPQHF,TGTGCCAGTAGTTGGCAGGGAGAGCAGCCCCAGCATTTT
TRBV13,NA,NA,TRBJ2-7,CASSSADSSSYEQYF,TGTGCCAGCAGCTCTGCGGACAGCAGCTCCTACGAGCAGTACTTC
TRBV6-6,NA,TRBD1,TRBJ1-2,CASRFTGGKGYTF,TGTGCCAGCAGATTTACAGGGGGTAAAGGCTACACCTTC
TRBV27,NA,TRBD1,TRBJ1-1,CASSLWQGAEAFF,TGTGCCAGCAGTTTATGGCAGGGGGCAGAAGCTTTCTTT
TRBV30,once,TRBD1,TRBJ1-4,CALDRGLNEKLFF,TGTGCCCTGGACAGGGGTCTAAATGAAAAACTGTTTTTT
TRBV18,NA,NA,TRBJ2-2,CASSPPNTGELFF,TGTGCCAGCTCACCGCCCAACACCGGGGAGCTGTTTTTT
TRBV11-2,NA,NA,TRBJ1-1,CASSLGWTGTEAFF,TGTGCCAGCAGCTTAGGATGGACGGGCACTGAAGCTTTCTTT
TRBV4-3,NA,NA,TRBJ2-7,CASSQDLRYEQYF,TGCGCCAGCAGCCAAGATTTGAGGTACGAGCAGTACTTC
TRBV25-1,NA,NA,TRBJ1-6,CASSESDHFSPLHF,TGTGCCAGCAGTGAATCCGACCACTTTTCACCCCTCCACTTT
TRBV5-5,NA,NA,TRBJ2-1,CASSLRVGRTYNEQFF,TGTGCCAGCAGCTTGCGAGTGGGAAGGACCTACAATGAGCAGTTCTTC
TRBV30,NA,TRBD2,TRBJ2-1,CAWNGGAINEQFF,TGTGCCTGGAACGGGGGGGCCATCAATGAGCAGTTCTTC
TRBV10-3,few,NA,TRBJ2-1,CAILKEPGGTIDEQFF,TGTGCCATCCTTAAGGAACCGGGGGGCACCATCGATGAGCAGTTCTTC
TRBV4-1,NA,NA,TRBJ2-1,CASSQGLDMPPEDEQFF,TGCGCCAGCAGCCAAGGCCTAGATATGCCCCCGGAGGATGAGCAGTTCTTC
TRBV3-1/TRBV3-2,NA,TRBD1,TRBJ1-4,CASSPLPGQLFEEKLFF,TGTGCCAGCAGCCCCTTACCGGGACAGTTATTTGAGGAAAAACTGTTTTTT
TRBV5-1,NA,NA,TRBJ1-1,CASSFTGTEAFF,TGCGCCAGCAGCTTTACGGGCACTGAAGCTTTCTTT
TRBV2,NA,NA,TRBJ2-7,CASSSIDYEQYF,TGTGCCAGCTCCTCAATAGACTACGAGCAGTACTTC
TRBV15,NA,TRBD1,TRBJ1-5,CATSRGSGDRGRRGNQPQHF,TGTGCCACCAGCAGGGGGAGCGGGGACAGGGGGAGAAGGGGCAATCAGCCCCAGCATTTT
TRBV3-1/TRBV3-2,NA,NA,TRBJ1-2,CASSQVGANYGYTF,TGTGCCAGCAGCCAAGTCGGCGCGAACTATGGCTACACCTTC
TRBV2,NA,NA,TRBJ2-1,CASSDKGGQVLYEQFF,TGTGCCAGCAGTGATAAGGGGGGCCAGGTTTTGTATGAGCAGTTCTTC
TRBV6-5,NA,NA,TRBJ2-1,CASSYDSYNEQFF,TGTGCCAGCAGTTACGACAGCTACAATGAGCAGTTCTTC
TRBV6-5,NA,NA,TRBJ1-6,CASSYERISPLHF,TGTGCCAGCAGTTACGAGCGAATTTCACCCCTCCACTTT
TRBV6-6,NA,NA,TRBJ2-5,CASSWTGQETQYF,TGTGCCAGCAGTTGGACTGGACAAGAGACCCAGTACTTC
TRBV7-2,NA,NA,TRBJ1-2,CASSLVGGLHYGYTF,TGTGCCAGCAGCTTAGTTGGGGGGCTTCACTATGGCTACACCTTC
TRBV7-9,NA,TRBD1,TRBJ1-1,CASSSGTGTEAFF,TGTGCCAGCAGCAGCGGGACAGGGACTGAAGCTTTCTTT
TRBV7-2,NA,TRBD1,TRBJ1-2,CASRETGGAWSGGYTF,TGTGCCAGCAGGGAAACAGGGGGCGCGTGGTCCGGTGGCTACACCTTC
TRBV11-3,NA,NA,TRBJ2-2,CASSLDRANTGELFF,TGTGCCAGCAGCTTAGACAGAGCGAACACCGGGGAGCTGTTTTTT
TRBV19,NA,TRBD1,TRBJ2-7,CASSIDLLGQGSYEQYF,TGTGCCAGTAGTATAGATCTATTGGGACAGGGATCCTACGAGCAGTACTTC
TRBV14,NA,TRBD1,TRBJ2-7,CASSQARGTGGAYEQYF,TGTGCCAGCAGCCAAGCCAGAGGGACAGGGGGTGCCTACGAGCAGTACTTC
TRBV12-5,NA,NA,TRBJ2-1,CASGSGQAAYNEQFF,TGTGCTAGTGGTTCTGGACAAGCTGCATACAATGAGCAGTTCTTC
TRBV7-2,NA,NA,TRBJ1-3,CASRPVGGTGNTIYF,TGTGCCAGCAGACCAGTCGGGGGTACGGGAAACACCATATATTTT
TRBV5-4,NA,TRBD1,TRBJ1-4,CASSAYRGAGEKLFF,TGTGCCAGCAGCGCCTACAGGGGGGCAGGTGAAAAACTGTTTTTT
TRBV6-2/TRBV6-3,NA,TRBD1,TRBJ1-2,CASSYVTTGDLYGYTF,TGTGCCAGCAGTTACGTAACGACAGGGGATCTTTATGGCTACACCTTC
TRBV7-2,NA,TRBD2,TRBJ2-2,CASSGLGRADGELFF,TGTGCCAGCAGCGGCCTCGGGAGGGCGGACGGGGAGCTGTTTTTT
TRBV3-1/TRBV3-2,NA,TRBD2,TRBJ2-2,CASSRGWLAGEAGELFF,TGTGCCAGCAGCCGCGGTTGGCTAGCGGGGGAAGCCGGGGAGCTGTTTTTT
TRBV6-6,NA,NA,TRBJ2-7,CASSLSGTYEQYF,TGTGCCAGCAGTTTATCAGGGACCTACGAGCAGTACTTC
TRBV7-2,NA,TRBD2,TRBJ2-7,CASSVIAGAPYEQYF,TGTGCCAGCAGCGTCATAGCGGGGGCCCCCTACGAGCAGTACTTC